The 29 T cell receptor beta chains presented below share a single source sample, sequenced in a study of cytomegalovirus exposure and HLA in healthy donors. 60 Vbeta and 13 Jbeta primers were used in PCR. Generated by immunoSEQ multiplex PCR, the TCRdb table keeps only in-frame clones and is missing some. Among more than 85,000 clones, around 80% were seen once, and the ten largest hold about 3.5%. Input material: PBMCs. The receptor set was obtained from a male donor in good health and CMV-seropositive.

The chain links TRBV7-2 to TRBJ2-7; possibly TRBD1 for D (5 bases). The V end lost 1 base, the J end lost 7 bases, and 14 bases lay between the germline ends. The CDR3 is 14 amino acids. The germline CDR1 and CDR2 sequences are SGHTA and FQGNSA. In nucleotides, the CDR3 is TGTGCCAGCAGCTTAGGGGGCACCCTGGGGGAGCAGTACTTC. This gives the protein CASSLGGTLGEQYF.

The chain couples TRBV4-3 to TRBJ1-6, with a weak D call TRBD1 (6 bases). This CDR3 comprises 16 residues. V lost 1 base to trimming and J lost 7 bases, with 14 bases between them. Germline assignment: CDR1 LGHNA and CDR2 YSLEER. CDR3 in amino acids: CASSQASDRRNSPLHF. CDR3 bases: TGCGCCAGCAGCCAAGCATCCGACAGGAGGAATTCACCCCTCCACTTT.

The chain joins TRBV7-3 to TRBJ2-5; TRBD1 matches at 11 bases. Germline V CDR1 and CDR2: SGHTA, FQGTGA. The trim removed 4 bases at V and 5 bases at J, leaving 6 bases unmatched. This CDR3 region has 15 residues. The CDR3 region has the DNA TGTGCCAGCAGCTCCCAGGGGACAGGGGGGGAGACCCAGTACTTC. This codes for CASSSQGTGGETQYF.

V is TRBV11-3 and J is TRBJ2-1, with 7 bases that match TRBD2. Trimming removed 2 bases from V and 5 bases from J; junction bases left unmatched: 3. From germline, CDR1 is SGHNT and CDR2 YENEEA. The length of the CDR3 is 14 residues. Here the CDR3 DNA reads TGTGCCAGCAGCTTATTCAGCGGGGACAATGAGCAGTTCTTC. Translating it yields CASSLFSGDNEQFF.

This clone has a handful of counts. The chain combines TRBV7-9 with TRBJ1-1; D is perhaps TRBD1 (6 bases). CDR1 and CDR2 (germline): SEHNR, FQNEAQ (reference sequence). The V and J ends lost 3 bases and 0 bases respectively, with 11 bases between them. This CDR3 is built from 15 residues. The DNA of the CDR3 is TGTGCCAGCAGCTTCTGGACAGCCATGAACACTGAAGCTTTCTTT. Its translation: CASSFWTAMNTEAFF.

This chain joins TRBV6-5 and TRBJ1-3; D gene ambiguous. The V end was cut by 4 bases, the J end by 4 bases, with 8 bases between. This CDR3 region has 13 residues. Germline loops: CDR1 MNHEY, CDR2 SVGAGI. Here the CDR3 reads CASSSKLGNTIYF. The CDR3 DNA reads TGTGCCAGCAGTTCCAAACTCGGAAACACCATATATTTT.

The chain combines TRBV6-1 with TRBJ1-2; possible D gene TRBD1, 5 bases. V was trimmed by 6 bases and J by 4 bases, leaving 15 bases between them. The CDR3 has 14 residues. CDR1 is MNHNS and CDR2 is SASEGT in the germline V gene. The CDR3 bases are TGTGCCAGCAGCCCGACAGCGGGCTTCTATGGCTACACCTTC. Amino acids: CASSPTAGFYGYTF.

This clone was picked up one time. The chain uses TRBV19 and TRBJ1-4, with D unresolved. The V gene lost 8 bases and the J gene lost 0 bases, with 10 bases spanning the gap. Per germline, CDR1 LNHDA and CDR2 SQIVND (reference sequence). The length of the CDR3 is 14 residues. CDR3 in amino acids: CASGGRATNEKLFF. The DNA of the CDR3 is TGTGCCAGTGGAGGGCGTGCAACTAATGAAAAACTGTTTTTT.

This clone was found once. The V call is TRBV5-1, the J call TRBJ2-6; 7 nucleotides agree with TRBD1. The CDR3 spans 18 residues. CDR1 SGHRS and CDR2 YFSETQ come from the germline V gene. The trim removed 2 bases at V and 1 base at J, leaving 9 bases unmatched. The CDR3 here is CASSFAGTAYSGANVLTF. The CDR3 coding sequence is TGCGCCAGCAGCTTTGCCGGGACAGCATATTCTGGGGCCAACGTCCTGACTTTC.

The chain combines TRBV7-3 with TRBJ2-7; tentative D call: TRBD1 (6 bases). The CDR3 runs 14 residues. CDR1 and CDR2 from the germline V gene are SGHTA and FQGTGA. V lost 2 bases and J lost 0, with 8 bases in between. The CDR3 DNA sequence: TGTGCCAGCAGCTTAGACAGGAGCTCCTACGAGCAGTACTTC. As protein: CASSLDRSSYEQYF.

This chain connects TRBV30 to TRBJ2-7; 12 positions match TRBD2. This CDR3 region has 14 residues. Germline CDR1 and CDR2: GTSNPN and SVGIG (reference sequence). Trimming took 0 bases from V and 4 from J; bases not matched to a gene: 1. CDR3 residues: CAWSVGLAGYEQYF. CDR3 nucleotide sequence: TGTGCCTGGAGTGTAGGACTAGCGGGGTACGAGCAGTACTTC.

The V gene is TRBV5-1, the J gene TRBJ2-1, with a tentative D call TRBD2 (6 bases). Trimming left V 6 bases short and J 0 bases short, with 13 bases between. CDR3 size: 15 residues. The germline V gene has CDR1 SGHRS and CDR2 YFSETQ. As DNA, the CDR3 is TGCGCCAGCATCCTCGTGGGGGGCTCCTACAATGAGCAGTTCTTC. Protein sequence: CASILVGGSYNEQFF.

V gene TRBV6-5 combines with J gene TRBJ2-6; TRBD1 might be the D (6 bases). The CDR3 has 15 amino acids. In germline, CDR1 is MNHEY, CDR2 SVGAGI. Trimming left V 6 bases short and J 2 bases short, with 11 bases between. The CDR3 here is CASRSTGTGANVLTF. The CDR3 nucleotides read TGTGCCAGCAGATCCACAGGGACTGGGGCCAACGTCCTGACTTTC.

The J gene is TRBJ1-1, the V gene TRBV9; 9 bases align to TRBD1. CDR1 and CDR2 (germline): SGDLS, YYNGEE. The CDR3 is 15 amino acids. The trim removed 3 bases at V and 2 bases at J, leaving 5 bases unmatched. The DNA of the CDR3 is TGTGCCAGCAGCGCCCACAGGGGGCGAAACACTGAAGCTTTCTTT. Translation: CASSAHRGRNTEAFF.

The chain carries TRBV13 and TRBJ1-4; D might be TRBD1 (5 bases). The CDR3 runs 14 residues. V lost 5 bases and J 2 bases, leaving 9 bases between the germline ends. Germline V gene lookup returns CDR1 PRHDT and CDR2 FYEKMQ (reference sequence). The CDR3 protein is CASSLRQTNEKLFF. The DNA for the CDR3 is TGTGCCAGCAGCCTTCGACAGACTAATGAAAAACTGTTTTTT.

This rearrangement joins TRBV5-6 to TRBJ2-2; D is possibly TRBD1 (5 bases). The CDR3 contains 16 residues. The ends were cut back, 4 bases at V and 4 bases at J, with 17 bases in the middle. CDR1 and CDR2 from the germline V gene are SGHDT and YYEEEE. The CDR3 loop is CASSPAGFSATGELFF. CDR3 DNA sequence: TGTGCCAGCAGCCCGGCAGGGTTTTCGGCCACCGGGGAGCTGTTTTTT. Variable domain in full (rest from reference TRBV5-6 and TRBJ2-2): DAGVTQSPTHLIKTRGQQVTLRCSPKSGHDTVSWYQQALGQGPQFIFQYYEEEERQRGNFPDRFSGHQFPNYSSELNVNALLLGDSALYLCASSPAGFSATGELFFGEGSRLTVL.

DNA of the CDR3: TGTGCCAGCAGCCAACGGTCTCGGCAGGCCAATTCACCCCTCCACTTT. This gives the protein CASSQRSRQANSPLHF. V and J are TRBV4-2 and TRBJ1-6; D remains unclear. The V end lost 2 bases, the J end lost 7 bases, and 15 bases lay between the germline ends. This CDR3 region has 16 residues. In germline, CDR1 is LGHNA, CDR2 YNFKEQ.

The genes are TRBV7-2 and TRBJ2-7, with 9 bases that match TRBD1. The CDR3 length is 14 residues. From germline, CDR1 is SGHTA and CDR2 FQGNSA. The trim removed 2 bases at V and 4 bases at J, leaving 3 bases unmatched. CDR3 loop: CASSLKDRGYEQYF. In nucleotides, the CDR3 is TGTGCCAGCAGCTTAAAGGACAGGGGATACGAGCAGTACTTC.

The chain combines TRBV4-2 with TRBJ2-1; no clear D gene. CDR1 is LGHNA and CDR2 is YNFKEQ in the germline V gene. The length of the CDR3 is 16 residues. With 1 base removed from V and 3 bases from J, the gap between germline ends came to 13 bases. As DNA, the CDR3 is TGTGCCAGCAGCCAAGGTGTGGAACGAGGCTACAATGAGCAGTTCTTC. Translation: CASSQGVERGYNEQFF.

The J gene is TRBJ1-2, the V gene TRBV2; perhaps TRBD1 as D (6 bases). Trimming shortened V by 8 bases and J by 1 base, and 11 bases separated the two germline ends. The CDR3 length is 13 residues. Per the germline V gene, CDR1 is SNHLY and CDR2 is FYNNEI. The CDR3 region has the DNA TGTGCCAGCGAAAGACAGGTTAACTATGGCTACACCTTC. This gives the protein CASERQVNYGYTF.

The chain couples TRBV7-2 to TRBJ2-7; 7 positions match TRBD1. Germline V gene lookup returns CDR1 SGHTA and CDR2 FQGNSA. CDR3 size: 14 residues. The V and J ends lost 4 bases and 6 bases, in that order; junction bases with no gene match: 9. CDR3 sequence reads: CASSSLTGTSEQYF. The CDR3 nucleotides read TGTGCCAGCAGCTCCTTGACAGGGACGAGCGAGCAGTACTTC.

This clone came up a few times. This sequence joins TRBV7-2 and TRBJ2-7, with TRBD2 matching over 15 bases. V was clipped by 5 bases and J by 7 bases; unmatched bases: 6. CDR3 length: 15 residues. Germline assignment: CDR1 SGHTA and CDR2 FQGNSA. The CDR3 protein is CASSIGTSGGWEQYF. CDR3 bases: TGTGCCAGCAGCATAGGGACTAGCGGGGGGTGGGAGCAGTACTTC.

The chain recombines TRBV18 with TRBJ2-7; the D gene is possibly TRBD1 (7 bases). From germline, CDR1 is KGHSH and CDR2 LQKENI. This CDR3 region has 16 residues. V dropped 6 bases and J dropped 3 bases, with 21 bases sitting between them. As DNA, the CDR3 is TGTGCCAGCTCGCAGAATCCAGGGGGGATGAACTACGAGCAGTACTTC. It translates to CASSQNPGGMNYEQYF.

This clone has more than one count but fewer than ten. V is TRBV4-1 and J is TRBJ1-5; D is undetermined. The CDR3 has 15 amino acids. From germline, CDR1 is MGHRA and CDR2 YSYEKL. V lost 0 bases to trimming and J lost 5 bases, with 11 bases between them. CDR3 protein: CASSQEGRGYQPQHF. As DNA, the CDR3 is TGCGCCAGCAGCCAAGAAGGCAGAGGGTATCAGCCCCAGCATTTT.

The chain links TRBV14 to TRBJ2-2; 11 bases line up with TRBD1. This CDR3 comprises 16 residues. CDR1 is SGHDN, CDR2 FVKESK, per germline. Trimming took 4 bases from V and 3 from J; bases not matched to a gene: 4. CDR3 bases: TGTGCCAGCAGCCGGGGACAGGGGGTTGACACCGGGGAGCTGTTTTTT. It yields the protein CASSRGQGVDTGELFF.

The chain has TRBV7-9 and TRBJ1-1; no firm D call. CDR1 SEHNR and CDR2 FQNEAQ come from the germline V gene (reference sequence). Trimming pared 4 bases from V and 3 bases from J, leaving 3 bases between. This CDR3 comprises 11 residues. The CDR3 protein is CASSSDTEAFF. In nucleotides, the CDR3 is TGTGCCAGCAGCTCGGACACTGAAGCTTTCTTT.

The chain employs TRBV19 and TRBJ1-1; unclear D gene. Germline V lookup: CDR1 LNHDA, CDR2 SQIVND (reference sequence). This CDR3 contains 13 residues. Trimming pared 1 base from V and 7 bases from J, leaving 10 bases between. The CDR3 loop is CASSIVPKREAFF. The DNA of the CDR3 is TGTGCCAGTAGTATAGTCCCGAAGCGTGAAGCTTTCTTT. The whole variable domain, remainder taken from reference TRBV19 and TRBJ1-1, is DGGITQSPKYLFRKEGQNVTLSCEQNLNHDAMYWYRQDPGQGLRLIYYSQIVNDFQKGDIAEGYSVSREKKESFPLTVTSAQKNPTAFYLCASSIVPKREAFFGQGTRLTVV.

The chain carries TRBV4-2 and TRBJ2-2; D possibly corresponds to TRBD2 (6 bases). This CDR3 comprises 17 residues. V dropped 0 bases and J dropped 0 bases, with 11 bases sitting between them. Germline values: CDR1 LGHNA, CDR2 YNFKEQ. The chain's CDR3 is CASSQEDAGTNTGELFF. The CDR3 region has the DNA TGTGCCAGCAGCCAAGAAGACGCGGGGACGAACACCGGGGAGCTGTTTTTT.

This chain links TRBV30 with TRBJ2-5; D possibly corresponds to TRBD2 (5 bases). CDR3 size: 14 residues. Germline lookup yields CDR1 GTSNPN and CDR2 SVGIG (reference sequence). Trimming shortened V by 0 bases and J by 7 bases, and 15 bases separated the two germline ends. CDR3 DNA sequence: TGTGCCTGGAGTGTTCCTGCTAGCTTAGGGACCCAGTACTTC. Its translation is CAWSVPASLGTQYF.